Listed below are T cell receptor beta chains from one sample, sequenced in a study of OX40 agonist ivuxolimab in advanced cancers. Generated by immunoSEQ multiplex PCR, the TCRdb table keeps only in-frame clones and is missing some. The sample contains 8,000 to 9,500 clones, around three quarters of which appear only once. The sample in question was CD4+ or CD8+ T cells sorted from blood, obtained in a trial of the OX40 agonist ivuxolimab. The receptors come from an adult with an advanced solid tumor such as melanoma, head and neck, liver or kidney cancer. Both conserved end residues are part of each CDR3. Each record gives: V gene, clone size, J gene, D gene, CDR3 protein, CDR3 DNA. The D gene is left open where the match is weak. The size entry is marked missing in some rows and otherwise reads once, few, many or a size class.

v_call: TRBV7-9
clone_size: -
j_call: TRBJ2-5
d_call: TRBD1
cdr3_aa: CASSTTTGGGETQYF
cdr3_nt: TGTGCCAGCAGTACCACTACAGGGGGCGGGGAGACCCAGTACTTC

v_call: TRBV7-2
clone_size: -
j_call: TRBJ2-1
d_call: -
cdr3_aa: CASSPNVVVAYNEQFF
cdr3_nt: TGTGCCAGCAGCCCCAATGTAGTCGTTGCCTACAATGAGCAGTTCTTC

v_call: TRBV28
clone_size: -
j_call: TRBJ1-1
d_call: TRBD1
cdr3_aa: CASSSQGRTEAFF
cdr3_nt: TGTGCCAGCAGTTCACAGGGGCGGACTGAAGCTTTCTTT

v_call: TRBV19
clone_size: -
j_call: TRBJ2-1
d_call: -
cdr3_aa: CASSITPVREQFF
cdr3_nt: TGTGCCAGTAGTATTACTCCAGTTAGAGAGCAGTTCTTC

v_call: TRBV9
clone_size: -
j_call: TRBJ2-7
d_call: -
cdr3_aa: CASSVQGVEGEQYF
cdr3_nt: TGTGCCAGCAGCGTTCAGGGGGTGGAGGGCGAGCAGTACTTC

v_call: TRBV5-6
clone_size: -
j_call: TRBJ2-1
d_call: -
cdr3_aa: CASSLGYRSSEWNEQFF
cdr3_nt: TGTGCCAGCAGCTTGGGTTATAGGAGTTCGGAATGGAATGAGCAGTTCTTC

v_call: TRBV15
clone_size: -
j_call: TRBJ2-1
d_call: -
cdr3_aa: CATSRSGVDSYNEQFF
cdr3_nt: TGTGCCACCAGCAGATCGGGGGTGGACTCCTACAATGAGCAGTTCTTC

v_call: TRBV27
clone_size: -
j_call: TRBJ1-2
d_call: -
cdr3_aa: CASSSATLGYTF
cdr3_nt: TGTGCCAGCAGTTCGGCCACGTTAGGCTACACCTTC

v_call: TRBV6-1
clone_size: once
j_call: TRBJ2-3
d_call: TRBD2
cdr3_aa: CASSERDRGGFTDTQYF
cdr3_nt: TGTGCCAGCAGTGAAAGGGATCGGGGGGGGTTCACAGATACGCAGTATTTT

v_call: TRBV7-9
clone_size: few
j_call: TRBJ2-1
d_call: -
cdr3_aa: CASSLGGEDHNEQFF
cdr3_nt: TGTGCCAGCAGCTTAGGAGGGGAGGACCACAATGAGCAGTTCTTC

v_call: TRBV6-5
clone_size: medium-sized
j_call: TRBJ2-5
d_call: -
cdr3_aa: CASSYSDSSAETQYF
cdr3_nt: TGTGCCAGCAGTTACTCTGATTCTTCGGCCGAGACCCAGTACTTC

v_call: TRBV28
clone_size: once
j_call: TRBJ2-7
d_call: -
cdr3_aa: CACRDNAYYEQYF
cdr3_nt: TGTGCCTGCCGAGACAACGCTTACTACGAGCAGTACTTC

v_call: TRBV7-2
clone_size: -
j_call: TRBJ2-5
d_call: -
cdr3_aa: CASRELPVETQYF
cdr3_nt: TGTGCCAGCAGGGAGTTACCGGTGGAGACCCAGTACTTC

v_call: TRBV7-3
clone_size: -
j_call: TRBJ1-2
d_call: -
cdr3_aa: CASSLMGSNYGYTF
cdr3_nt: TGTGCCAGCAGCTTAATGGGATCTAACTATGGCTACACCTTC

v_call: TRBV5-1
clone_size: -
j_call: TRBJ1-2
d_call: -
cdr3_aa: CASRGEDGYGYTF
cdr3_nt: TGCGCCAGCAGGGGAGAGGACGGCTATGGCTACACCTTC

v_call: TRBV6-5
clone_size: -
j_call: TRBJ2-7
d_call: TRBD1
cdr3_aa: CASASRGQGAEEQYF
cdr3_nt: TGTGCCAGCGCCTCACGAGGACAGGGGGCTGAGGAGCAGTACTTC

v_call: TRBV4-2
clone_size: once
j_call: TRBJ2-3
d_call: -
cdr3_aa: CASSQEGGDPRNDTQYF
cdr3_nt: TGTGCCAGCAGCCAAGAGGGGGGCGACCCAAGGAATGATACGCAGTATTTT

v_call: TRBV30
clone_size: -
j_call: TRBJ1-1
d_call: -
cdr3_aa: CASGAYEAFF
cdr3_nt: TGTGCCTCCGGGGCCTATGAAGCTTTCTTT

v_call: TRBV7-3
clone_size: -
j_call: TRBJ2-3
d_call: TRBD2
cdr3_aa: CASSPKQAGVTDTQYF
cdr3_nt: TGTGCCAGCAGCCCAAAACAGGCGGGGGTCACAGATACGCAGTATTTT

v_call: TRBV5-1
clone_size: few
j_call: TRBJ2-3
d_call: -
cdr3_aa: CASSLAAEFSTDTQYF
cdr3_nt: TGCGCCAGCAGCTTGGCCGCGGAGTTTAGTACAGATACGCAGTATTTT

v_call: TRBV7-7
clone_size: -
j_call: TRBJ2-7
d_call: TRBD1
cdr3_aa: CASSSGQGASYEQYF
cdr3_nt: TGTGCCAGCAGCTCTGGACAGGGGGCTTCCTACGAGCAGTACTTC

v_call: TRBV28
clone_size: once
j_call: TRBJ2-5
d_call: -
cdr3_aa: CASSLGGSVGETQYF
cdr3_nt: TGTGCCAGCAGTTTGGGGGGATCGGTTGGAGAGACCCAGTACTTC

v_call: TRBV4-1
clone_size: -
j_call: TRBJ1-1
d_call: -
cdr3_aa: CASSHQANTEAFF
cdr3_nt: TGCGCCAGCAGCCACCAGGCGAACACTGAAGCTTTCTTT

v_call: TRBV7-6
clone_size: -
j_call: TRBJ1-1
d_call: TRBD1
cdr3_aa: CASSLWTGSNTEAFF
cdr3_nt: TGTGCCAGCAGCCTCTGGACAGGATCGAACACTGAAGCTTTCTTT

v_call: TRBV11-2
clone_size: -
j_call: TRBJ2-3
d_call: TRBD2
cdr3_aa: CASSLDSLGGGATDTQYF
cdr3_nt: TGTGCCAGCAGCTTAGATTCCCTCGGCGGGGGGGCCACAGATACGCAGTATTTT

v_call: TRBV2
clone_size: few
j_call: TRBJ2-1
d_call: TRBD2
cdr3_aa: CASSSLAALYNEQFF
cdr3_nt: TGTGCCAGCAGTAGTCTAGCGGCACTATACAATGAGCAGTTCTTC

v_call: TRBV11-2
clone_size: -
j_call: TRBJ2-5
d_call: -
cdr3_aa: CASSQWETQYF
cdr3_nt: TGTGCCAGCAGCCAATGGGAGACCCAGTACTTC

v_call: TRBV6-4
clone_size: many
j_call: TRBJ2-4
d_call: -
cdr3_aa: CASSPGQLDIQYF
cdr3_nt: TGTGCCAGCAGCCCCGGACAGTTGGACATTCAGTACTTC

v_call: TRBV11-2
clone_size: few
j_call: TRBJ2-3
d_call: TRBD2
cdr3_aa: CASSLVLAAQYF
cdr3_nt: TGTGCCAGCAGCTTAGTACTAGCGGCGCAGTATTTT

v_call: TRBV7-9
clone_size: -
j_call: TRBJ2-6
d_call: -
cdr3_aa: CASSFEISGANVLTF
cdr3_nt: TGTGCCAGCAGCTTCGAAATCTCTGGGGCCAACGTCCTGACTTTC

v_call: TRBV6-5
clone_size: -
j_call: TRBJ1-2
d_call: -
cdr3_aa: CASSYSQRAHYGYTF
cdr3_nt: TGTGCCAGCAGTTACTCCCAAAGGGCCCACTATGGCTACACCTTC

v_call: TRBV10-1
clone_size: -
j_call: TRBJ1-2
d_call: -
cdr3_aa: CASRRGPHCYGYTF
cdr3_nt: TGCGCCAGCAGACGGGGCCCTCATTGCTATGGCTACACCTTC

v_call: TRBV7-8
clone_size: -
j_call: TRBJ2-1
d_call: TRBD2
cdr3_aa: CASSLESAGGRNEQFF
cdr3_nt: TGTGCCAGCAGCTTAGAATCGGCGGGGGGGCGTAATGAGCAGTTCTTC

v_call: TRBV7-3
clone_size: -
j_call: TRBJ2-3
d_call: TRBD2
cdr3_aa: CASSPQTSGRPDTQYF
cdr3_nt: TGTGCCAGCAGCCCCCAGACTAGCGGGAGGCCAGATACGCAGTATTTT

v_call: TRBV19
clone_size: -
j_call: TRBJ2-5
d_call: -
cdr3_aa: CASSIGGQETQYF
cdr3_nt: TGTGCCAGTAGTATTGGGGGCCAAGAGACCCAGTACTTC

v_call: TRBV5-4
clone_size: -
j_call: TRBJ2-1
d_call: -
cdr3_aa: CASSLALSGVGYEQFF
cdr3_nt: TGTGCCAGCAGCTTGGCTTTGAGCGGCGTAGGGTATGAGCAGTTCTTC

v_call: TRBV10-1
clone_size: -
j_call: TRBJ1-1
d_call: -
cdr3_aa: CASSEKGGCGNTEAFF
cdr3_nt: TGCGCCAGCAGTGAGAAGGGCGGCTGTGGGAACACTGAAGCTTTCTTT

v_call: TRBV4-2
clone_size: -
j_call: TRBJ2-2
d_call: -
cdr3_aa: CASSRENAGELFF
cdr3_nt: TGTGCCAGCAGCCGCGAGAACGCGGGGGAGCTGTTTTTT

v_call: TRBV9
clone_size: -
j_call: TRBJ2-1
d_call: -
cdr3_aa: CASSSRLGNEQFF
cdr3_nt: TGTGCCAGCAGCTCGCGACTAGGGAATGAGCAGTTCTTC

v_call: TRBV28
clone_size: -
j_call: TRBJ1-2
d_call: -
cdr3_aa: CASSPLRGGLTDGYTF
cdr3_nt: TGTGCCAGCAGCCCCCTCCGCGGCGGACTAACGGATGGCTACACCTTC

v_call: TRBV19
clone_size: -
j_call: TRBJ1-1
d_call: -
cdr3_aa: CASSIRRGTEAFF
cdr3_nt: TGTGCCAGTAGTATCCGGAGAGGGACTGAAGCTTTCTTT